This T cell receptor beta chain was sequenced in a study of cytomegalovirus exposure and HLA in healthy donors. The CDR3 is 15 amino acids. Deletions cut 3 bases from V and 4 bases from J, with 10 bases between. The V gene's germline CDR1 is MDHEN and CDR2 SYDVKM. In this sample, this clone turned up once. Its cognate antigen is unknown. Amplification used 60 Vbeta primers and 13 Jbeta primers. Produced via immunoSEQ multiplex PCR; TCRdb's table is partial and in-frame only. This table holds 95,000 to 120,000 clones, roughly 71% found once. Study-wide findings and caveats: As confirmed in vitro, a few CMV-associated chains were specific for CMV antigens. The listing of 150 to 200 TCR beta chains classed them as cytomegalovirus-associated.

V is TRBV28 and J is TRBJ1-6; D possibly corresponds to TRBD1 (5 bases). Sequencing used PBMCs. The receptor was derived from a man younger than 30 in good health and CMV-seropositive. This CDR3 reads CASSFGREYNSPLHF. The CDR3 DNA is TGTGCCAGCAGTTTCGGCAGGGAATATAATTCACCCCTCCACTTT.